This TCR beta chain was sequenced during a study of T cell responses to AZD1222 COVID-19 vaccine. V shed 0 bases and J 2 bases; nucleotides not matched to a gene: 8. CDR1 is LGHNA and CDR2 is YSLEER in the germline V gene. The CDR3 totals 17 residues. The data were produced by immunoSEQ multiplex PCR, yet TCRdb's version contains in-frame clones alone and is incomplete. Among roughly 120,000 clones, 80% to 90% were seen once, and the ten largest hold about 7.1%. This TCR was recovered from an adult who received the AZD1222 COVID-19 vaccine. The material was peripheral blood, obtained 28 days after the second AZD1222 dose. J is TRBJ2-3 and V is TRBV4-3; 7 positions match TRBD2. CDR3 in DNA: TGCGCCAGCAGCCAAGATATGGCTAGCGGATACACAGATACGCAGTATTTT. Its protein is CASSQDMASGYTDTQYF.